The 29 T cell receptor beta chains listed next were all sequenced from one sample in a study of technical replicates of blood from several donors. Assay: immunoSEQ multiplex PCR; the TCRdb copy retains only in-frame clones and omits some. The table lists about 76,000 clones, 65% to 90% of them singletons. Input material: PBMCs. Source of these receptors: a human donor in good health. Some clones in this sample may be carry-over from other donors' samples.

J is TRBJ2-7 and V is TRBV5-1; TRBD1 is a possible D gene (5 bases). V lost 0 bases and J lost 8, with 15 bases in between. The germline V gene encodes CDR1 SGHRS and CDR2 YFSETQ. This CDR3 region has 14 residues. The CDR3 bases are TGCGCCAGCAGCTTGGGGCAGGGTCCCTCCCAGCAGTACTTC. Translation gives CASSLGQGPSQQYF.

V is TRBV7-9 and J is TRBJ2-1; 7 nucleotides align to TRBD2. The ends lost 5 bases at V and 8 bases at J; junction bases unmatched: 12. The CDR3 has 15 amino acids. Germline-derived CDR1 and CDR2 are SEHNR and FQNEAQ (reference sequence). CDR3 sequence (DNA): TGTGCCAGCAGCCCAGGACTAGTGAAGGTAGATGAGCAGTTCTTC. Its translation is CASSPGLVKVDEQFF. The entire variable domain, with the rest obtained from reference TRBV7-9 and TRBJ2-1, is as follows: DTGVSQNPRHKITKRGQNVTFRCDPISEHNRLYWYRQTLGQGPEFLTYFQNEAQLEKSRLLSDRFSAERPKGSFSTLEIQRTEQGDSAMYLCASSPGLVKVDEQFFGPGTRLTVL.

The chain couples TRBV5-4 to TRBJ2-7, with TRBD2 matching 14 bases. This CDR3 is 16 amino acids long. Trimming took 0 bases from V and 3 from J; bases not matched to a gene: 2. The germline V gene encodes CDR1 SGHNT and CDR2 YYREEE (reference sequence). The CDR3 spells CASSLGGTSGSYEQYF. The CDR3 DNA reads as TGTGCCAGCAGCTTGGGTGGGACTAGCGGGAGCTACGAGCAGTACTTC.

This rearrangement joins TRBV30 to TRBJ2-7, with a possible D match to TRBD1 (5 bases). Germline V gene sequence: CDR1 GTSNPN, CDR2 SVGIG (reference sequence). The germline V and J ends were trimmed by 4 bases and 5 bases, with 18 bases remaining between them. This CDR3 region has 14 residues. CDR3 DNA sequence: TGTGCCTGGACCCCGTTGGGGCCCCACGACGAGCAGTACTTC. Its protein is CAWTPLGPHDEQYF.

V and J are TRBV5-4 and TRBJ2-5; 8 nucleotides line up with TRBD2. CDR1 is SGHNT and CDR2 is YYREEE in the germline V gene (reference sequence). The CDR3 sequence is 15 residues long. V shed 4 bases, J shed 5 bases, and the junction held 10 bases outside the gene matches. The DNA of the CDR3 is TGTGCCAGCAGCCTGGACGGGAGGGGATCGGAGACCCAGTACTTC. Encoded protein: CASSLDGRGSETQYF.

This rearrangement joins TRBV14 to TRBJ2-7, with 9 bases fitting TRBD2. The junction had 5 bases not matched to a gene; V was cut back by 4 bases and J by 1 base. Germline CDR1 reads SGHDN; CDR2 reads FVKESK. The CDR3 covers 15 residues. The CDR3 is CASSRSGGRSYEQYF. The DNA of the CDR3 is TGTGCCAGCAGCCGCAGCGGGGGGCGATCCTACGAGCAGTACTTC.

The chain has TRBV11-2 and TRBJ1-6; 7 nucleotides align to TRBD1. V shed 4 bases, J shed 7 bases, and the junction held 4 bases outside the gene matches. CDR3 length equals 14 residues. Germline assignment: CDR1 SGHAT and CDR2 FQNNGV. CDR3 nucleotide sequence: TGTGCCAGCAGCTACAGGGGACGGAATTCACCCCTCCACTTT. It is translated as CASSYRGRNSPLHF.

The CDR3 sequence is CASSPTGLNYGYTF. For the CDR3, the DNA is TGTGCCAGCAGCCCGACAGGGCTCAACTATGGCTACACCTTC. The rearrangement links TRBV7-9 to TRBJ1-2; 7 nucleotides align to TRBD1. The CDR3 contains 14 residues. With V trimmed by 5 bases and J by 2 bases, 5 bases remained unmatched. Germline CDR1 reads SEHNR; CDR2 reads FQNEAQ (reference sequence).

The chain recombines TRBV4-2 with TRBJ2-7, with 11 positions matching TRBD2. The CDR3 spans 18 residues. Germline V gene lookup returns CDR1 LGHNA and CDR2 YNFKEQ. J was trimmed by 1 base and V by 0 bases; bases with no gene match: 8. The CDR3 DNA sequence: TGTGCCAGCAGCCAAGATCCCCCTAGCGGGGGGTGGTCCTACGAGCAGTACTTC. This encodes CASSQDPPSGGWSYEQYF.

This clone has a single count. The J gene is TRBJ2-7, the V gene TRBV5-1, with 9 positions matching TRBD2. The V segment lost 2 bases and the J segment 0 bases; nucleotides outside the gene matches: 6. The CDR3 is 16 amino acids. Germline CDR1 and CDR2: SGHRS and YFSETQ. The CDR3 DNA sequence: TGCGCCAGCAGCTTTGGGATAGCGGGGGTCTCCTACGAGCAGTACTTC. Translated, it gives CASSFGIAGVSYEQYF.

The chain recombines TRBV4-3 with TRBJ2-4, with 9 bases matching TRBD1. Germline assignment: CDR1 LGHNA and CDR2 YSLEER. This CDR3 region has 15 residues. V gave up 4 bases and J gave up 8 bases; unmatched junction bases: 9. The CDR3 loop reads CASSRTGTGNDIQYF. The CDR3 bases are TGCGCCAGCAGCCGTACCGGGACAGGGAATGACATTCAGTACTTC.

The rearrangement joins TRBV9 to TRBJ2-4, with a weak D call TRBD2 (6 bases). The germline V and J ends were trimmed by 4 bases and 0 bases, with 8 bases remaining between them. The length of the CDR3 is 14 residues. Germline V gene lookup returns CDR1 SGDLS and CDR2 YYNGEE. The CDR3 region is CASSTGLAKNIQYF. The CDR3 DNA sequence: TGTGCCAGCAGCACGGGACTAGCCAAAAACATTCAGTACTTC.

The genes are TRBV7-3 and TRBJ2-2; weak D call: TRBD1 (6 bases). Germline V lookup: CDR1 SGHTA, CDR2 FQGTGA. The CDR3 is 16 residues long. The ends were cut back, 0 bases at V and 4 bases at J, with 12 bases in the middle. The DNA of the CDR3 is TGTGCCAGCAGCTTAACTGCAGGGGCAACCACCGGGGAGCTGTTTTTT. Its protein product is CASSLTAGATTGELFF.

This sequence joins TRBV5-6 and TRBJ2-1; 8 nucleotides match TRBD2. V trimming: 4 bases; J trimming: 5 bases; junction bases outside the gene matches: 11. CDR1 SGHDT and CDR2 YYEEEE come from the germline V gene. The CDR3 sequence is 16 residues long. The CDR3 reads CASSGKAGGFDNEQFF. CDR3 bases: TGTGCCAGCAGCGGAAAGGCGGGAGGCTTTGACAATGAGCAGTTCTTC.

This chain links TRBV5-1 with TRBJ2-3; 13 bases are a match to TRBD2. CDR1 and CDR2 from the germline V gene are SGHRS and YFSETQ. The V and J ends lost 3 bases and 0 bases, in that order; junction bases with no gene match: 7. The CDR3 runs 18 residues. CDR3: CASSWRGTSGTSTDTQYF. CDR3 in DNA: TGCGCCAGCAGCTGGCGGGGGACTAGCGGGACAAGCACAGATACGCAGTATTTT.

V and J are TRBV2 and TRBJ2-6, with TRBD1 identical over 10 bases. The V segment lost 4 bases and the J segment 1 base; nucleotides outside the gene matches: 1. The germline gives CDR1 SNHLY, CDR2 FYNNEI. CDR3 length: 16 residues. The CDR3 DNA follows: TGTGCCAGCAGTGGACAGGGGGCATCTGGGGCCAACGTCCTGACTTTC. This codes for CASSGQGASGANVLTF.

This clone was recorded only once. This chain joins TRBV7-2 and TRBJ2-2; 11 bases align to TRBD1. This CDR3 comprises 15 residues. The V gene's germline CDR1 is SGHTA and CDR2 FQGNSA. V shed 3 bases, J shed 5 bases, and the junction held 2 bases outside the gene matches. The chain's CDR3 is CASSFRDRGTGELFF. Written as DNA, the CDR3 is TGTGCCAGCAGCTTCCGGGACAGGGGGACCGGGGAGCTGTTTTTT.

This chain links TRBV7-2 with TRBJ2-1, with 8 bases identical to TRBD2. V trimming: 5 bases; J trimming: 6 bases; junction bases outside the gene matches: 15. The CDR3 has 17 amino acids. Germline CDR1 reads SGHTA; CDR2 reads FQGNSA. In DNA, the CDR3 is TGTGCCAGCAGCCCACCCTTCTCGGGGGGGGCAGGCAATGAGCAGTTCTTC. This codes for CASSPPFSGGAGNEQFF.

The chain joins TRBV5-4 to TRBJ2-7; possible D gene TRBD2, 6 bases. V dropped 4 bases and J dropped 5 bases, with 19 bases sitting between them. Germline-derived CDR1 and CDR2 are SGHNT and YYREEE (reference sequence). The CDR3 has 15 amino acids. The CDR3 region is CASSLTRGGVDEQYF. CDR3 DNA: TGTGCCAGCAGCCTCACGCGGGGAGGTGTCGACGAGCAGTACTTC.

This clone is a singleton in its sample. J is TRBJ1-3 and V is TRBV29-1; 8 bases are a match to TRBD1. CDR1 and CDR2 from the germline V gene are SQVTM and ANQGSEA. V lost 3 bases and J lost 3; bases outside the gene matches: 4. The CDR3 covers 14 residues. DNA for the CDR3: TGCAGCGTTGACGGGACAGGTGGTGGAAACACCATATATTTT. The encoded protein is CSVDGTGGGNTIYF.

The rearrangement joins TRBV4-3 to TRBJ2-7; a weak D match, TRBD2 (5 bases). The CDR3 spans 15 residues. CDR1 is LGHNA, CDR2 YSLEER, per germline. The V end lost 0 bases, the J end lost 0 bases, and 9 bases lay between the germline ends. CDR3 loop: CASSQDRLASYEQYF. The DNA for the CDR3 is TGCGCCAGCAGCCAAGATCGTCTAGCCTCCTACGAGCAGTACTTC.

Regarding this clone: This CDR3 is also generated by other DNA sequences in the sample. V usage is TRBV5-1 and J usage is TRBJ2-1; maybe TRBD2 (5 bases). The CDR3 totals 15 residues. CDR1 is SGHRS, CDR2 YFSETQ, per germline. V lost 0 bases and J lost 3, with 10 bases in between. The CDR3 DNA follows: TGCGCCAGCAGCTTGGGGGCCAGCGGCTACAATGAGCAGTTCTTC. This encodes CASSLGASGYNEQFF. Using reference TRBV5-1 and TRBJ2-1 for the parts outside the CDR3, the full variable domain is KAGVTQTPRYLIKTRGQQVTLSCSPISGHRSVSWYQQTPGQGLQFLFEYFSETQRNKGNFPGRFSGRQFSNSRSEMNVSTLELGDSALYLCASSLGASGYNEQFFGPGTRLTVL.

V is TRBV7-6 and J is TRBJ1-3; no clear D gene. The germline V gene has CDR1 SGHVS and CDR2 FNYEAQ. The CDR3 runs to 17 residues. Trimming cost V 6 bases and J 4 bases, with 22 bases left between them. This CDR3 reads CASRPAITDQRGNTIYF. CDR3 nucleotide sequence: TGTGCCAGCAGGCCCGCCATCACCGACCAGAGGGGAAACACCATATATTTT.

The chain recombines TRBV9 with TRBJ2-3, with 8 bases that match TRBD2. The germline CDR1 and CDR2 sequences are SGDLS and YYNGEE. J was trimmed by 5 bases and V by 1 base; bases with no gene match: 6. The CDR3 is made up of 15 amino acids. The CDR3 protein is CASSVTSGGVDTQYF. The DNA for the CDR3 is TGTGCCAGCAGCGTAACGAGCGGGGGCGTAGATACGCAGTATTTT.

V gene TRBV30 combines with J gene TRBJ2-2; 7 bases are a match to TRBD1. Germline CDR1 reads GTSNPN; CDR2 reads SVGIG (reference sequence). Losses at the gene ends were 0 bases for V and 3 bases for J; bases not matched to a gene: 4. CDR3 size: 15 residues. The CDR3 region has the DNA TGTGCCTGGAGTGTAAAGGGGGCCTACACCGGGGAGCTGTTTTTT. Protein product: CAWSVKGAYTGELFF.

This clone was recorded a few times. CDR3 residues: CASSLKAGSGYTF. In DNA, the CDR3 is TGTGCCAGCAGCTTAAAAGCAGGCTCTGGCTACACCTTC. V and J are TRBV7-3 and TRBJ1-2, with no clear D. The CDR3 covers 13 residues. Between the trimmed V and J ends, which lost 1 base and 7 bases, there was a span of 10 bases. Germline lookup yields CDR1 SGHTA and CDR2 FQGTGA. Complete variable domain (other parts from reference TRBV7-3 and TRBJ1-2): GAGVSQTPSNKVTEKGKYVELRCDPISGHTALYWYRQSLGQGPEFLIYFQGTGAADDSGLPNDRFFAVRPEGSVSTLKIQRTERGDSAVYLCASSLKAGSGYTFGSGTRLTVV.

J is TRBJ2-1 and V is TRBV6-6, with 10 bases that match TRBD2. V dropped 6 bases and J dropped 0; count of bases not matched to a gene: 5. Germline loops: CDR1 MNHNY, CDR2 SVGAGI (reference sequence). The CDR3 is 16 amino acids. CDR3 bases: TGTGCCAGCAGCCGAACTAGCGGGGCCTCCTACAATGAGCAGTTCTTC. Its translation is CASSRTSGASYNEQFF.

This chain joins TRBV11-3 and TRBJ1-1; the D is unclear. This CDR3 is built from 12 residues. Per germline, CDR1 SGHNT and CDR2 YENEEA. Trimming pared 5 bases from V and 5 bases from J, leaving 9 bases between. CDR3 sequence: CASSRGETEAFF. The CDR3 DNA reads TGTGCCAGCAGCCGAGGAGAGACTGAAGCTTTCTTT.

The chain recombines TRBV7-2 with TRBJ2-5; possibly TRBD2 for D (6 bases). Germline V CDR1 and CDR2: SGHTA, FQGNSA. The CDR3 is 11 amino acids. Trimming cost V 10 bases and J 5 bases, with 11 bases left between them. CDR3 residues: CATGDLETQYF. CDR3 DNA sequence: TGTGCCACCGGGGACTTGGAGACCCAGTACTTC.